This TCR beta chain was recovered during a study of blood T cell repertoires in COVID-19. Profiled with immunoSEQ multiplex PCR; TCRdb holds only in-frame clones, not every one. Among 200,000 to 250,000 clones listed, under 90% were seen once. Specimen: PBMCs or T cells enriched from blood (not recorded which). The sequence was obtained from a woman between 45 and 60 years old with acute COVID-19.

CDR3 region: CAWSSLGPGQGNSPLHF. CDR3 coding DNA: TGTGCCTGGAGCTCCCTCGGTCCGGGACAGGGCAATTCACCCCTCCACTTT. This sequence joins TRBV30 and TRBJ1-6; 9 bases are shared with TRBD1. Losses at the gene ends were 3 bases for V and 7 bases for J; bases not matched to a gene: 13. The CDR3 consists of 17 residues. Germline CDR1 and CDR2: GTSNPN and SVGIG (reference sequence).